This TCR beta chain was observed in a study of fetal regulatory T cell absence and autoimmunity. For the study at large: IPEX patients had exocrine pancreas autoimmunity without clinical diabetes. Overall study findings and caveats: Compared with cord blood, pancreas showed oligoclonal TCR enrichment, some clones over 85-fold.

CDR1 SGHDT and CDR2 YYEEEE come from the germline V gene. This CDR3 is built from 14 residues. V was clipped by 2 bases and J by 7 bases; unmatched bases: 1. As to this clone: Its antigen is undetermined.

This was a survey-level run. Clones were read by immunoSEQ multiplex PCR, and TCRdb kept only the in-frame ones, dropping some. The sample consists of about 95,000 clones, 55% to 75% of them appearing once. This chain connects TRBV5-6 to TRBJ2-3; 13 nucleotides line up with TRBD2. Sequencing input: pancreas tissue. The receptor comes from a male donor with IPEX syndrome. The CDR3 region is CASSLLAGGNTQYF. CDR3 nucleotides: TGTGCCAGCAGCTTACTAGCGGGGGGGAATACGCAGTATTTT. The full variable domain, its missing parts supplied by reference TRBV5-6 and TRBJ2-3, is DAGVTQSPTHLIKTRGQQVTLRCSPKSGHDTVSWYQQALGQGPQFIFQYYEEEERQRGNFPDRFSGHQFPNYSSELNVNALLLGDSALYLCASSLLAGGNTQYFGPGTRLTVL.